Reported below is one T cell receptor (beta chain). Through negative isolation, CD4+ and CD8+ T cells were obtained, while TEMRA cells were enriched using FACS. The sample is drawn from a study of CD8 T cells in Susac syndrome. Random hexamers served to reverse transcribe about 0.45 to 1 ug RNA. The amplification used immunoSEQ multiplex PCR on TCR beta CDR3; it spanned 54 Vbeta and 13 Jbeta. TCRdb re-called the immunoSEQ multiplex PCR reads through MiXCR, storing one row per CDR3 protein. The data show approximately 230,000 distinct CDR3 sequences, with 93% seen just once and roughly 0.07% held by the top ten. V dropped 7 bases and J dropped 0 bases, with 12 bases sitting between them. This CDR3 is 13 amino acids long. CDR1 is SQVTM and CDR2 is ANQGSEA in the germline V gene.

This clonotype was obtained from a human donor with multiple sclerosis. The sequencing sample was made of CD4+ T cells from PBMCs. The J gene is TRBJ1-1, the V gene TRBV29-1; D not certain. CDR3 bases: TGCAGCGCTGACCTGAAAATGAACACTGAAGCTTTCTTT. Encoded protein: CSADLKMNTEAFF.